The 19 T cell receptor beta chains reported below all come from one sample, sequenced in a study of shared clonotypes between healthy human individuals. The protocol was immunoSEQ multiplex PCR, while the TCRdb copy is restricted to in-frame clones and leaves out a portion. The sample lists hundreds of thousands of clones; roughly 77% were seen once. The sequencing sample was made of PBMCs. All receptors come from a woman between 40 and 55 years old in good health. Some clones in this sample may be carry-over from other donors' samples.

The genes are TRBV7-7 and TRBJ2-1, with D tentatively TRBD1 (5 bases). Germline lookup yields CDR1 SSHAT and CDR2 FNYEAQ (reference sequence). V lost 5 bases, J lost 0 bases, and 11 bases lay in between. The CDR3 consists of 15 residues. CDR3 residues: CASSVDTSSYNEQFF. The CDR3 DNA follows: TGTGCCAGCAGCGTGGACACCAGCTCCTACAATGAGCAGTTCTTC.

The chain couples TRBV29-1 to TRBJ1-2; D call uncertain. The CDR3 spans 13 residues. Germline V gives CDR1 SQVTM, CDR2 ANQGSEA. The germline V and J ends were trimmed by 3 bases and 5 bases, with 13 bases remaining between them. The CDR3 protein is CSVEEGFLYGYTF. DNA for the CDR3: TGCAGCGTTGAGGAAGGCTTCCTTTATGGCTACACCTTC.

The rearrangement links TRBV5-4 to TRBJ2-5; tentative D call: TRBD2 (5 bases). The V and J ends lost 4 bases and 2 bases respectively, with 12 bases between them. CDR1 is SGHNT, CDR2 YYREEE, per germline (reference sequence). The CDR3 length is 14 residues. The CDR3 spells CASSVLDIQETQYF. The DNA for the CDR3 is TGTGCCAGCAGCGTACTAGACATTCAAGAGACCCAGTACTTC. Filled out from reference TRBV5-4 and TRBJ2-5, the complete variable domain reads ETGVTQSPTHLIKTRGQQVTLRCSSQSGHNTVSWYQQALGQGPQFIFQYYREEENGRGNFPPRFSGLQFPNYSSELNVNALELDDSALYLCASSVLDIQETQYFGPGTRLLVL.

This clone appeared a single time. The chain links TRBV6-5 to TRBJ2-7, with D tentatively TRBD2 (5 bases). CDR1 and CDR2 (germline): MNHEY, SVGAGI. The CDR3 loop spans 13 amino acids. Trimming took off 5 bases at V and 5 bases at J, with 13 bases between the two ends. CDR3 region: CASSPRAGHEQYF. The DNA for the CDR3 is TGTGCCAGCAGTCCCCGGGCGGGTCACGAGCAGTACTTC.

This sequence joins TRBV15 and TRBJ2-5, with D possibly TRBD1 on 7 matching bases. Trimming pared 5 bases from V and 4 bases from J, leaving 17 bases between. Germline CDR1 is LNHNV and CDR2 is YYDKDF (reference sequence). The CDR3 spans 15 residues. CDR3 amino acids: CATSVNRGGGETQYF. The CDR3 DNA follows: TGTGCCACCAGCGTGAACAGGGGAGGTGGAGAGACCCAGTACTTC.

The chain is built from TRBV28 and TRBJ2-1, with D perhaps TRBD1 (5 bases). Germline-derived CDR1 and CDR2 are MDHEN and SYDVKM. CDR3 size: 14 residues. Trimming removed 2 bases at V and 3 bases at J, with 8 bases between. This chain's CDR3 is CASSLTDNYNEQFF. DNA of the CDR3: TGTGCCAGCAGTTTAACGGACAACTACAATGAGCAGTTCTTC.

The rearrangement links TRBV7-9 to TRBJ2-7, with 12 bases matching TRBD1. Germline V gene lookup returns CDR1 SEHNR and CDR2 FQNEAQ (reference sequence). The CDR3 spans 14 residues. Losses at the gene ends were 3 bases for V and 5 bases for J; bases not matched to a gene: 2. The chain's CDR3 is CASSFGTGGDEQYF. CDR3 nucleotide sequence: TGTGCCAGCAGCTTCGGGACAGGGGGCGACGAGCAGTACTTC.

The CDR3 reads CASSPRSMANTGELFF. The CDR3, as DNA: TGTGCCAGCTCACCGAGGTCAATGGCGAACACCGGGGAGCTGTTTTTT. This chain connects TRBV18 to TRBJ2-2, with D uncertain. CDR3 length: 16 amino acids. CDR1 and CDR2 (germline): KGHSH, LQKENI. The ends were cut back, 3 bases at V and 0 bases at J, with 11 bases in the middle.

This chain joins TRBV15 and TRBJ1-1, with 7 bases lining up with TRBD1. The CDR3 contains 13 residues. CDR1 and CDR2 (germline): LNHNV, YYDKDF (reference sequence). Trimming took 5 bases from V and 4 from J; bases not matched to a gene: 4. The CDR3 loop is CATSPRTGTEAFF. The CDR3 DNA follows: TGTGCCACCAGCCCGCGGACAGGCACTGAAGCTTTCTTT.

J is TRBJ1-1 and V is TRBV21-1; TRBD1 was called by the table and not checked on the DNA. TRBV21-1 is deemed a pseudogene. The CDR3 is 17 amino acids. For the CDR3, the DNA is TGTGCCAGCAGTACACTCCGGCCCCGGGACAGGGCCTCTGAAGCTTTCTTT. As protein: CASSTLRPRDRASEAFF.

The chain couples TRBV7-2 to TRBJ2-3; no clear D gene. The germline V gene encodes CDR1 SGHTA and CDR2 FQGNSA. V dropped 0 bases and J dropped 0 bases, with 7 bases sitting between them. This CDR3 contains 15 residues. CDR3 coding DNA: TGTGCCAGCAGCTTAGCGGGCCATAGCACAGATACGCAGTATTTT. This gives the protein CASSLAGHSTDTQYF.

The V gene is TRBV4-3, the J gene TRBJ2-5, with D perhaps matching TRBD1 or TRBD2 (5 bases each). The CDR3 covers 15 residues. Deletions cut 0 bases from V and 1 base from J, with 9 bases between. From germline, CDR1 is LGHNA and CDR2 YSLEER. For the CDR3, the DNA is TGCGCCAGCAGCCAAGAGAGGGGAACCCAAGAGACCCAGTACTTC. Translating gives CASSQERGTQETQYF.

A word on this clone: Other DNA sequences within the sample encode an identical CDR3. The gene calls are TRBV18 and TRBJ1-2; 7 nucleotides match TRBD1. This CDR3 has 13 residues. Trimming at V came to 2 bases and at J to 3 bases, leaving 0 bases not matched to a gene. Germline CDR1 reads KGHSH; CDR2 reads LQKENI. The CDR3 bases are TGTGCCAGCTCACCAGGACAGGACTATGGCTACACCTTC. Amino acid sequence: CASSPGQDYGYTF.

The chain has TRBV4-1 and TRBJ2-7, with 11 bases identical to TRBD2. V lost 3 bases to trimming and J lost 0 bases; unmatched junction nucleotides: 4. The CDR3 length is 16 residues. Germline loops: CDR1 MGHRA, CDR2 YSYEKL. The CDR3 protein is CASSQGTSGFSYEQYF. In nucleotides, the CDR3 is TGCGCCAGCAGCCAGGGGACTAGCGGTTTCTCCTACGAGCAGTACTTC.

This clone came up a few times. A much larger clone sits a single nucleotide away, making a read error possible. The sample holds other DNA sequences that translate to the same CDR3. CDR3 nucleotide sequence: TGTGCCAGCAGTGGTCGACAGAACACTGAAGCTTTCTTT. Translating it yields CASSGRQNTEAFF. The rearrangement links TRBV2 to TRBJ1-1; no clear D gene. Germline values: CDR1 SNHLY, CDR2 FYNNEI. The CDR3 totals 13 residues. V lost 4 bases and J lost 1, with 7 bases in between.

This clone was recorded once. The chain recombines TRBV11-2 with TRBJ2-7; 10 bases line up with TRBD2. The germline CDR1 and CDR2 sequences are SGHAT and FQNNGV. J gave up 6 bases and V 6 bases, and 8 bases lay outside the gene matches. The CDR3 is 14 residues long. CDR3: CASRPSGSSSEQYF. The CDR3 bases are TGTGCCAGCAGACCTAGCGGGAGTTCAAGCGAGCAGTACTTC.

The V call is TRBV7-9, the J call TRBJ2-7, with D uncertain. The CDR3 totals 12 residues. V was cut by 5 bases and J by 2 bases, with 7 bases left in between. The germline gives CDR1 SEHNR, CDR2 FQNEAQ (reference sequence). The CDR3: CASSRVAYEQYF. Here the CDR3 DNA reads TGTGCCAGCAGCCGGGTAGCCTACGAGCAGTACTTC. Variable domain in full (rest from reference TRBV7-9 and TRBJ2-7): DTGVSQNPRHKITKRGQNVTFRCDPISEHNRLYWYRQTLGQGPEFLTYFQNEAQLEKSRLLSDRFSAERPKGSFSTLEIQRTEQGDSAMYLCASSRVAYEQYFGPGTRLTVT.

V usage is TRBV7-2 and J usage is TRBJ2-5, with TRBD1 identical over 8 bases. J gave up 9 bases and V 5 bases, and 11 bases lay outside the gene matches. Germline CDR1 and CDR2: SGHTA and FQGNSA. The length of the CDR3 is 14 residues. Here the CDR3 reads CASSPATGALSQYF. CDR3 sequence (DNA): TGTGCCAGCAGCCCAGCGACAGGGGCACTATCCCAGTACTTC.

On this clone: This CDR3 is also generated by other DNA sequences in the sample. The chain recombines TRBV9 with TRBJ2-1; 7 nucleotides agree with TRBD2. The V gene's germline CDR1 is SGDLS and CDR2 YYNGEE. The CDR3 has 14 amino acids. The trim removed 0 bases at V and 7 bases at J, leaving 4 bases unmatched. CDR3 amino acids: CASSVGTRGNEQFF. CDR3 sequence (DNA): TGTGCCAGCAGCGTAGGGACTAGAGGGAATGAGCAGTTCTTC.